This is a list of T cell receptor beta chains from one sample in a study of shared clonotypes between healthy human individuals. This table comes from immunoSEQ multiplex PCR, and its TCRdb copy is limited to in-frame clones, with some not included. The sample contains approximately 720,000 clones, 92% of which appear only once. The sequenced material came from naive CD8+ T cells sorted from blood. Source of these receptors: a man aged 25 to 45 in good health. Each CDR3 is given with its conserved first and last residue. D genes are given only for firm matches. Size is omitted from some rows. Given values are once, few, many or a class for expanded clones.

V gene	clone size	J gene	CDR3 length	D gene	CDR3 protein	CDR3 DNA
TRBV4-1	-	TRBJ2-7	16	TRBD1	CASSQPPGQGVYEQYF	TGCGCCAGCAGCCAACCCCCGGGACAGGGGGTCTACGAGCAGTACTTC
TRBV4-3	-	TRBJ2-3	18	-	CASSQDNHPSRGTDTQYF	TGCGCCAGCAGCCAAGATAATCACCCCTCGAGAGGCACAGATACGCAGTATTTT
TRBV27	-	TRBJ1-1	15	TRBD1	CASSQSGGKYTEAFF	TGTGCCAGCAGCCAATCAGGGGGGAAATACACTGAAGCTTTCTTT
TRBV2	-	TRBJ1-3	17	-	CASSPRPPGGHGNTIYF	TGTGCCAGCAGCCCGCGCCCCCCGGGGGGGCATGGAAACACCATATATTTT
TRBV15	-	TRBJ2-1	16	TRBD2	CATSRGRTSGRLEQFF	TGTGCCACCAGCAGAGGGAGGACTAGCGGGAGGCTTGAGCAGTTCTTC
TRBV14	-	TRBJ2-2	15	TRBD1	CASSLGQGVRRELFF	TGTGCCAGCAGTCTTGGACAGGGGGTGCGCCGGGAGCTGTTTTTT
TRBV7-9	-	TRBJ2-1	12	-	CASSLVVSEQFF	TGTGCCAGCAGCTTAGTCGTCTCTGAGCAGTTCTTC
TRBV4-3	-	TRBJ2-1	17	TRBD2	CASSPGLAGGPSNEQFF	TGCGCCAGCAGCCCTGGACTAGCGGGAGGGCCTTCGAATGAGCAGTTCTTC
TRBV5-5	-	TRBJ2-3	17	TRBD2	CASSLVGGGPSTDTQYF	TGTGCCAGCAGCTTGGTTGGGGGAGGGCCCAGCACAGATACGCAGTATTTT
TRBV5-1	-	TRBJ2-3	15	-	CASTGHSASTDTQYF	TGCGCCAGTACAGGTCATAGTGCTAGCACAGATACGCAGTATTTT
TRBV4-1	-	TRBJ2-7	12	-	CAAAGENYEQYF	TGCGCCGCGGCTGGGGAAAACTACGAGCAGTACTTC
TRBV25-1	-	TRBJ2-7	17	-	CASSERSVAGGIYEQYF	TGTGCCAGCAGTGAACGGAGCGTGGCAGGAGGGATATACGAGCAGTACTTC
TRBV9	-	TRBJ2-1	15	-	CASSAPPGPWNEQFF	TGTGCCAGCAGCGCCCCCCCCGGGCCTTGGAATGAGCAGTTCTTC
TRBV11-2	-	TRBJ2-3	14	-	CASSLIGSPDTQYF	TGTGCCAGCAGCTTAATTGGGAGTCCCGATACGCAGTATTTT
TRBV14	once	TRBJ2-7	13	-	CASSHSGDYEQYF	TGTGCCAGCAGCCATTCCGGTGACTACGAGCAGTACTTC
TRBV5-4	-	TRBJ2-7	16	-	CASSSISGAATYEQYF	TGTGCCAGCAGCTCGATAAGTGGTGCGGCCACCTACGAGCAGTACTTC
TRBV6-1	-	TRBJ2-5	15	TRBD1	CASRSTGGRRETQYF	TGTGCCAGCAGATCCACAGGGGGCCGGAGGGAGACCCAGTACTTC
TRBV9	once	TRBJ2-7	14	-	CASSEGVFSYEQYF	TGTGCCAGCAGCGAGGGGGTATTTTCCTACGAGCAGTACTTC